This T cell receptor beta chain came from a study of shared clonotypes between healthy human individuals. The method was immunoSEQ multiplex PCR; TCRdb's version includes in-frame clones alone and lacks a portion of them. The table records about 550,000 clones, around 95% of them present only once. General observations from the study: Naive subsets usually exceeded memory subsets in estimated richness. Large depth notwithstanding, sorted-subset sequencing proved incomplete by rarefaction. All-four-donor shared clonotypes had higher generation probabilities than non-shared clonotypes did. Blood was the only sampled material, and tissue repertoires likely differ.

Comments on this clone: Its antigen remains unknown.

The naive CD8 subset, CD45RO-negative cells positively selected for CCR7, excluded terminally differentiated effector memory CD45RA+ cells. This clonotype was sampled from a woman aged 30 to 39 in good health. Sequenced: naive CD8+ T cells sorted from blood.

CDR3 in DNA: TGTGCCAGCAGCGCTGTACAGGGGAGGTACAATGAGCAGTTCTTC. As protein: CASSAVQGRYNEQFF. V gene TRBV9 combines with J gene TRBJ2-1; D possibly corresponds to TRBD1 (7 bases). Germline loops: CDR1 SGDLS, CDR2 YYNGEE. The CDR3 is made up of 15 amino acids. The V end lost 3 bases, the J end lost 4 bases, and 14 bases lay between the germline ends. The variable domain in full, with the rest retrieved from reference TRBV9 and TRBJ2-1, is DSGVTQTPKHLITATGQRVTLRCSPRSGDLSVYWYQQSLDQGLQFLIQYYNGEERAKGNILERFSAQQFPDLHSELNLSSLELGDSALYFCASSAVQGRYNEQFFGPGTRLTVL.